These 27 T cell receptor beta chains share one sample of origin, sequenced in a study of shared clonotypes between healthy human individuals. TCRdb's table, derived via immunoSEQ multiplex PCR, lists solely in-frame clones and lacks some. The table has about 2.3 million clones, about nine tenths seen once. Sequencing input: naive CD4+ T cells from PBMCs. Subset defined: CD45RA+ positively selected. All receptors come from a young man in good health. Some clones in this sample may be carry-over from other donors' samples.

The sample holds one count of this clone. This chain links TRBV5-1 with TRBJ2-5; D tentatively reads TRBD1 or TRBD2 (5 bases each). Trimming took off 0 bases at V and 1 base at J, with 16 bases between the two ends. The CDR3 length is 17 residues. The germline gives CDR1 SGHRS, CDR2 YFSETQ. The CDR3, as DNA: TGCGCCAGCAGCTTGGGGAGTATTCCTGGGACCCAAGAGACCCAGTACTTC. Protein product: CASSLGSIPGTQETQYF. Based on the CDR3 plus reference TRBV5-1 and TRBJ2-5, the full variable domain is KAGVTQTPRYLIKTRGQQVTLSCSPISGHRSVSWYQQTPGQGLQFLFEYFSETQRNKGNFPGRFSGRQFSNSRSEMNVSTLELGDSALYLCASSLGSIPGTQETQYFGPGTRLLVL.

This rearrangement joins TRBV29-1 to TRBJ2-5, with 12 nucleotides matching TRBD2. The J call may not be correct, given that the DNA end is closer to TRBJ2-7. In germline, CDR1 is SQVTM, CDR2 ANQGSEA. The CDR3 spans 17 residues. The CDR3, as DNA: TGCAGCGTGAAATCGACGGGACTAGCGGGCAGCTCCTACGAGCAGTACTTC. Translating it yields CSVKSTGLAGSSYEQYF.

Comment on this clone: The same CDR3 also results from other DNA sequences found in this sample. V and J are TRBV28 and TRBJ2-1; 8 nucleotides line up with TRBD2. Germline loops: CDR1 MDHEN, CDR2 SYDVKM. J lost 0 bases, V lost 6 bases, and 4 bases had no gene match. This CDR3 is built from 15 residues. This chain's CDR3 is CASRSSGSSYNEQFF. CDR3 nucleotide sequence: TGTGCCAGCAGGAGCAGCGGGAGCTCCTACAATGAGCAGTTCTTC.

This clone was counted between two and nine times. The chain uses TRBV29-1 and TRBJ1-5; D may be TRBD1 (5 bases). This CDR3 has 14 amino acids. V was shortened by 4 bases and J by 6 bases, with 16 bases between the two germline ends. In germline, CDR1 is SQVTM, CDR2 ANQGSEA. The CDR3 nucleotides read TGCAGCGTTGTCACTCAGGGCAATAGTCAGCCCCAGCATTTT. It encodes CSVVTQGNSQPQHF.

The gene calls are TRBV11-2 and TRBJ2-1; D is ambiguous. Trimming removed 5 bases from V and 1 base from J, with 12 bases in between. This CDR3 is 15 amino acids long. In germline, CDR1 is SGHAT, CDR2 FQNNGV. The CDR3 reads CASSQVVGSYNEQFF. The CDR3 DNA is TGTGCCAGCAGCCAGGTAGTAGGGTCCTACAATGAGCAGTTCTTC.

This rearrangement joins TRBV14 to TRBJ1-1; no definite D call. The CDR3 has 13 residues. Trimming pared 2 bases from V and 5 bases from J, leaving 9 bases between. Germline V CDR1 and CDR2: SGHDN, FVKESK. The CDR3 here is CASSQSMRTEAFF. Here the CDR3 DNA reads TGTGCCAGCAGCCAATCGATGAGGACTGAAGCTTTCTTT.

The chain recombines TRBV10-3 with TRBJ2-3; unclear D gene. The CDR3 loop spans 14 amino acids. The germline V gene encodes CDR1 ENHRY and CDR2 SYGVKD. Deletions cut 6 bases from V and 5 bases from J, with 15 bases between. CDR3 loop: CAISPPVNKDTQYF. In nucleotides, the CDR3 is TGTGCCATCAGCCCCCCCGTGAACAAAGATACGCAGTATTTT.

V and J are TRBV14 and TRBJ2-5, with D possibly matching TRBD1 (5 bases). Judging by the DNA end, TRBJ2-7 fits better; the J call may be wrong. This CDR3 is built from 17 residues. Germline lookup yields CDR1 SGHDN and CDR2 FVKESK. This CDR3 is CASSQEGANQNPYEQYF. CDR3 in DNA: TGTGCCAGCAGCCAAGAAGGGGCAAACCAAAACCCCTACGAGCAGTACTTC.

This sequence joins TRBV5-1 and TRBJ2-2; 9 bases are shared with TRBD2. Losses at the gene ends were 3 bases for V and 3 bases for J; bases not matched to a gene: 3. The length of the CDR3 is 15 residues. Germline values: CDR1 SGHRS, CDR2 YFSETQ. CDR3 DNA sequence: TGCGCCAGCAGCTGGATAGCGGGGGACACCGGGGAGCTGTTTTTT. Protein: CASSWIAGDTGELFF. Complete variable domain (other parts from reference TRBV5-1 and TRBJ2-2): KAGVTQTPRYLIKTRGQQVTLSCSPISGHRSVSWYQQTPGQGLQFLFEYFSETQRNKGNFPGRFSGRQFSNSRSEMNVSTLELGDSALYLCASSWIAGDTGELFFGEGSRLTVL.

V and J are TRBV27 and TRBJ2-7, with 8 bases lining up with TRBD1. CDR1 and CDR2 (germline): MNHEY, SMNVEV (reference sequence). This CDR3 spans 12 amino acids. V shed 4 bases and J 6 bases; nucleotides not matched to a gene: 2. As DNA, the CDR3 is TGTGCCAGCAGTTCGACAGGGGCCGAGCAGTACTTC. It is translated as CASSSTGAEQYF.

This chain joins TRBV5-6 and TRBJ1-5, with a weak D call TRBD1 (5 bases). The germline gives CDR1 SGHDT, CDR2 YYEEEE. CDR3 length equals 13 residues. V was cut by 6 bases and J by 5 bases, with 12 bases left in between. The CDR3 protein is CASTKMGDQPQHF. CDR3 sequence (DNA): TGTGCCAGCACTAAAATGGGGGATCAGCCCCAGCATTTT.

The rearrangement uses TRBV5-1 and TRBJ2-7, with TRBD1 matching 7 bases. Germline-derived CDR1 and CDR2 are SGHRS and YFSETQ. With 4 bases clipped from V and 2 bases from J, the junction kept 9 bases outside the gene matches. The CDR3 sequence is 15 residues long. CDR3 bases: TGCGCCAGCAGCCCCGGTTACAGGGGAGCCTACGAGCAGTACTTC. As protein: CASSPGYRGAYEQYF.

The rearrangement uses TRBV28 and TRBJ1-6; perhaps TRBD1 as D (5 bases). The germline CDR1 and CDR2 sequences are MDHEN and SYDVKM. V was clipped by 1 base and J by 8 bases, with 18 bases between them. The CDR3 extends over 17 amino acids. This chain's CDR3 is CASSLYRWGGLDSPLHF. As DNA, the CDR3 is TGTGCCAGCAGTTTATATAGGTGGGGCGGATTGGATTCACCCCTCCACTTT.

This clone was seen once. This chain connects TRBV4-1 to TRBJ2-7; D may match TRBD1 or TRBD2 (6 bases each). CDR1 and CDR2 from the germline V gene are MGHRA and YSYEKL. CDR3 length equals 13 residues. With 7 bases removed from V and 0 bases from J, the gap between germline ends came to 10 bases. The CDR3 DNA is TGCGCCAGCACGGGGGCCAACTCCTACGAGCAGTACTTC. Protein sequence: CASTGANSYEQYF.

The chain recombines TRBV28 with TRBJ1-2; D not certain. The germline V gene encodes CDR1 MDHEN and CDR2 SYDVKM. The CDR3 has 12 residues. Trimming removed 7 bases at V and 8 bases at J, with 14 bases between. CDR3 region: CASNIPGQGYTF. The DNA of the CDR3 is TGTGCCAGCAATATCCCTGGGCAGGGCTACACCTTC.

This chain uses TRBV6-6 with TRBJ2-1; possibly TRBD2 for D (6 bases). CDR3 length: 16 amino acids. Trimming took 0 bases from V and 5 from J, leaving 14 bases between them. Germline V lookup: CDR1 MNHNY, CDR2 SVGAGI (reference sequence). The CDR3: CASSYSGQASDNEQFF. The DNA for the CDR3 is TGTGCCAGCAGTTACTCGGGTCAGGCTAGCGACAATGAGCAGTTCTTC.

With respect to this clone: The sample has other DNA sequences that encode this CDR3 too. The chain combines TRBV7-3 with TRBJ2-5; 15 positions agree with TRBD2. V shed 5 bases and J 5 bases; nucleotides not matched to a gene: 3. The CDR3 is 15 residues long. CDR1 and CDR2 (germline): SGHTA, FQGTGA. CDR3 loop: CASSVGLAGGETQYF. CDR3 DNA: TGTGCCAGCAGCGTAGGACTAGCGGGAGGGGAGACCCAGTACTTC.

J is TRBJ2-2 and V is TRBV19; 13 bases map to TRBD2. Losses at the gene ends were 6 bases for V and 0 bases for J; bases not matched to a gene: 1. This CDR3 comprises 16 residues. Germline V CDR1 and CDR2: LNHDA, SQIVND (reference sequence). The CDR3 sequence: CASRGTSGANTGELFF. The CDR3 DNA reads TGTGCCAGTAGGGGGACTAGCGGGGCGAACACCGGGGAGCTGTTTTTT.

This rearrangement joins TRBV14 to TRBJ2-7; D assignment may be TRBD1 or TRBD2 (5 bases each). The germline CDR1 and CDR2 sequences are SGHDN and FVKESK. The CDR3 runs to 15 residues. V was trimmed by 1 base and J by 3 bases, leaving 13 bases between them. CDR3 in amino acids: CASSQGGVRVYEQYF. The DNA for the CDR3 is TGTGCCAGCAGCCAAGGAGGGGTCCGGGTCTACGAGCAGTACTTC.

Concerning this clone itself: Additional DNA sequences in this sample encode the identical CDR3. The J gene is TRBJ2-2, the V gene TRBV7-3; D remains ambiguous. Trimming shortened V by 5 bases and J by 2 bases, and 3 bases separated the two germline ends. The CDR3 runs 12 residues. Per the germline V gene, CDR1 is SGHTA and CDR2 is FQGTGA. CDR3 bases: TGTGCCAGCAGCCTTAACACCGGGGAGCTGTTTTTT. It translates to CASSLNTGELFF.

V usage is TRBV2 and J usage is TRBJ2-3, with D unresolved. The CDR3 is made up of 12 amino acids. CDR1 and CDR2 (germline): SNHLY, FYNNEI. V was shortened by 6 bases and J by 2 bases, with 6 bases between the two germline ends. The CDR3 sequence: CASRPSTDTQYF. CDR3 nucleotides: TGTGCCAGCAGACCCTCCACAGATACGCAGTATTTT.

The chain carries TRBV28 and TRBJ2-1; D may be TRBD2 (5 bases). CDR1 and CDR2 from the germline V gene are MDHEN and SYDVKM. The CDR3 runs 15 residues. Deletions cut 7 bases from V and 8 bases from J, with 21 bases between. CDR3 region: CASTLFPRGAHEQFF. The CDR3, as DNA: TGTGCCAGCACTCTTTTCCCCCGGGGAGCCCATGAGCAGTTCTTC.

This CDR3 reads CSAPTGADYF. DNA for the CDR3: TGCAGTGCTCCCACCGGGGCAGACTACTTC. The rearrangement links TRBV20-1 to TRBJ2-7; D tentatively reads TRBD1 or TRBD2 (5 bases each). Germline V gene lookup returns CDR1 DFQATT and CDR2 SNEGSKA (reference sequence). V lost 5 bases and J lost 13, with 15 bases in between. The CDR3 consists of 10 residues.

V gene TRBV4-1 combines with J gene TRBJ2-3, with 12 positions matching TRBD2. CDR1 MGHRA and CDR2 YSYEKL come from the germline V gene. V gave up 6 bases and J gave up 3 bases; unmatched junction bases: 7. The CDR3 spans 16 residues. This chain's CDR3 is CASRETSGRITDTQYF. In DNA, the CDR3 is TGCGCCAGCAGGGAGACTAGCGGGAGAATTACAGATACGCAGTATTTT.

This chain connects TRBV27 to TRBJ2-5; D is perhaps TRBD2 (6 bases). This CDR3 is 14 amino acids long. Trimming took 5 bases from V and 4 from J, leaving 14 bases between them. Germline V gene lookup returns CDR1 MNHEY and CDR2 SMNVEV (reference sequence). CDR3 in DNA: TGTGCCAGCAGTCCCTGGCGGGGTGGAGAGACCCAGTACTTC. It yields the protein CASSPWRGGETQYF.

The chain is built from TRBV19 and TRBJ2-1; TRBD2 matches 9 bases. The CDR3 runs to 16 residues. The germline CDR1 and CDR2 sequences are LNHDA and SQIVND (reference sequence). V gave up 3 bases and J gave up 2 bases; unmatched junction bases: 5. As DNA, the CDR3 is TGTGCCAGTAGTATTCCGACTAGCGGCACCTACAATGAGCAGTTCTTC. Translated: CASSIPTSGTYNEQFF.

The chain uses TRBV11-2 and TRBJ2-4; possibly TRBD2 for D (6 bases). The CDR3 covers 13 residues. Germline loops: CDR1 SGHAT, CDR2 FQNNGV. Trimming cost V 0 bases and J 8 bases, with 8 bases left between them. Here the CDR3 reads CASSLEPGDIQYF. The CDR3 region has the DNA TGTGCCAGCAGCTTAGAGCCGGGAGACATTCAGTACTTC. The full variable domain, its missing parts supplied by reference TRBV11-2 and TRBJ2-4, is EAGVAQSPRYKIIEKRQSVAFWCNPISGHATLYWYQQILGQGPKLLIQFQNNGVVDDSQLPKDRFSAERLKGVDSTLKIQPAKLEDSAVYLCASSLEPGDIQYFGAGTRLSVL.